Sequencing of this T cell receptor (beta chain) was carried out in a study of T cells in Graves' hyperthyroidism and ophthalmopathy. From germline, CDR1 is MNHEY and CDR2 SVGAGI. With 4 bases removed from V and 2 bases from J, the gap between germline ends came to 14 bases. There are 15 residues in the CDR3. Regions amplified from RNA transcripts were the TCR beta CDR3 regions. First-round RT-PCR with HTBI primers amplified the TCR CDR3 region. TCRdb re-derived calls from the multiplex PCR reads in MiXCR, one entry per CDR3 protein. The sample shows 270,000 or so distinct CDR3 sequences, less than 30% of them seen only once. The study left out patients who had uncontrolled infection, other autoimmune disease, pregnancy or lactation. Each 10 ml fresh peripheral blood draw supplied the PBMCs. This clonotype has at least ten counts.

Sequencing was done on a sample of blood. The chain uses TRBV6-5 and TRBJ2-5; no definite D call. The TCR sequence derives from a man aged 35 to 55 with Graves' hyperthyroidism that later progressed to Graves' ophthalmopathy. The CDR3 DNA sequence: TGTGCCAGCAGTTCCCCACAGCGTCGGCAAGAGACCCAGTACTTC. It codes for CASSSPQRRQETQYF.